This entry is about one T cell receptor (beta chain). The target antigen is unknown. The primer mix had 60 Vbeta and 13 Jbeta primers. Some clones are missing from TCRdb's copy, which holds only in-frame ones; the method was immunoSEQ multiplex PCR. Here the sample table reports 150,000 to 200,000 clones. This specimen belongs to a study of cytomegalovirus exposure and HLA in healthy donors. Study summary: Unique TCRs numbering roughly 85 million, obtained from HLA-typed donors, made up an early data release.

CDR3 length: 15 amino acids. Germline-derived CDR1 and CDR2 are SGHDN and FVKESK. V lost 2 bases and J lost 2, with 10 bases in between. Healthy donors of bone marrow made up the group. Study-wide points: In vitro confirmation showed three CMV-associated chains to be CMV antigen specific. TCR beta V segments were, for the most part, productive about 87% or about 30% of the time in an earlier analysis.

The specimen sequenced was PBMCs. The receptor comes from a man younger than 40 in good health and CMV-seronegative. V gene TRBV14 combines with J gene TRBJ1-3, with D uncertain. The CDR3 loop reads CASSQLGYTGNTIYF. The CDR3 coding sequence is TGTGCCAGCAGCCAACTCGGGTACACTGGAAACACCATATATTTT.